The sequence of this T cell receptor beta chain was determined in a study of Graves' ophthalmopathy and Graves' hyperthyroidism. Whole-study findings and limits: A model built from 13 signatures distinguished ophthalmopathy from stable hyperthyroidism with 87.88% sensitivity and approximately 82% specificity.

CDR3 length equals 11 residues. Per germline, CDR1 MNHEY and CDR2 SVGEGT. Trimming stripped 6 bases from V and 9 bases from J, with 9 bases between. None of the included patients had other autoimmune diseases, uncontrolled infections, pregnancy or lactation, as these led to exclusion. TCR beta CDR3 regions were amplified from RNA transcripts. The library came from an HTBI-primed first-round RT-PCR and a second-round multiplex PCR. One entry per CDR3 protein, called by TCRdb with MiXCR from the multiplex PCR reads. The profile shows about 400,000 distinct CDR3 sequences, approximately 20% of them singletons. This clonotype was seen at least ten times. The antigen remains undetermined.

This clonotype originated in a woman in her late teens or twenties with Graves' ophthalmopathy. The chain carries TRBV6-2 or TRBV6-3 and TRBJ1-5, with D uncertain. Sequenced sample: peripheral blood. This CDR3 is CASSTWGPQHF. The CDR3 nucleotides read TGTGCCAGCAGCACTTGGGGGCCCCAGCATTTT.